This TCR beta chain came from a study of blood T cell repertoires in COVID-19. V lost 4 bases and J 4 bases, leaving 17 bases between the germline ends. The CDR3 loop spans 15 amino acids. Germline lookup yields CDR1 LGHNA and CDR2 YSLEER. Sequenced by immunoSEQ multiplex PCR; TCRdb stores in-frame clones only, minus some. This table holds about 250,000 clones, around 88% found once. Material for sequencing was peripheral blood. V and J are TRBV4-3 and TRBJ2-7, with a weak D call TRBD2 (7 bases). This clonotype was sampled from a woman in her twenties or thirties with COVID-19, enrolled during active disease. CDR3 region: CASSPGTGGRYEQYF. The CDR3 nucleotides are TGCGCCAGCAGCCCTGGGACGGGGGGCCGATACGAGCAGTACTTC.